This T cell receptor (beta chain) is from a study of cytomegalovirus exposure and HLA in healthy donors. This cohort consisted of healthy bone marrow donors. 60 Vbeta and 13 Jbeta primers were used in PCR. Original processing methods: In a later analysis, roughly 10 million of tens of millions of unique beta chains occurred in at least two donors. Profiled with immunoSEQ multiplex PCR; TCRdb holds only in-frame clones, not every one. V, J and clone size were drawn from that table, and D and trimming were deduced from the DNA. The sample lists roughly 190,000 clones, approximately 79% occurring once. Germline CDR1 SGHVS, CDR2 FQNEAQ. This CDR3 comprises 14 residues. Trimming took 3 bases from V and 8 from J, leaving 16 bases between them.

Sample: PBMCs. This TCR derives from a girl aged 10-17 years in good health and CMV-seropositive. This chain connects TRBV7-8 to TRBJ1-2; maybe TRBD1 (6 bases). The CDR3 reads CASSFLAGDGGYTF. CDR3 DNA: TGTGCCAGCAGCTTTCTGGCAGGGGACGGCGGCTACACCTTC.